These 14 T cell receptor beta chains were sequenced from one sample in a study of blood T cell repertoires in COVID-19. Produced via immunoSEQ multiplex PCR; TCRdb's table is partial and in-frame only. The sample holds approximately 150,000 clones, approximately 80% seen once. The source material was peripheral blood. The receptors come from a human donor in a cohort sampled during active COVID-19.

The chain has TRBV19 and TRBJ2-5, with 7 nucleotides matching TRBD2. Germline assignment: CDR1 LNHDA and CDR2 SQIVND (reference sequence). The CDR3 covers 19 residues. J was trimmed by 5 bases and V by 2 bases; bases with no gene match: 20. CDR3 coding DNA: TGTGCCAGTAGTATATCGTCCGGGGTTAGGGGCGGGAGAAGGGAGACCCAGTACTTC. It yields the protein CASSISSGVRGGRRETQYF.

V is TRBV6-6 and J is TRBJ2-7, with TRBD2 matching 8 bases. The CDR3 covers 16 residues. The junction had 13 bases not matched to a gene; V was cut back by 6 bases and J by 3 bases. From germline, CDR1 is MNHNY and CDR2 SVGAGI (reference sequence). This chain's CDR3 is CASRGTSGPSNYEQYF. The CDR3 DNA reads as TGTGCCAGCAGGGGTACTAGCGGACCCTCCAACTACGAGCAGTACTTC.

This clone was detected only once. The chain carries TRBV28 and TRBJ2-7; possibly TRBD2 for D (6 bases). The CDR3 contains 14 residues. Germline CDR1 is MDHEN and CDR2 is SYDVKM. Between the trimmed V and J ends, which lost 6 bases and 0 bases, there was a span of 12 bases. The CDR3 region is CASRPELASYEQYF. In DNA form, the CDR3 reads TGTGCCAGCAGGCCCGAACTAGCCTCCTACGAGCAGTACTTC.

This clone came up a few times. The V and J genes are TRBV4-3 and TRBJ1-2, with TRBD1 matching over 8 bases. The CDR3 spans 15 residues. V dropped 4 bases and J dropped 2; count of bases not matched to a gene: 6. Germline loops: CDR1 LGHNA, CDR2 YSLEER. CDR3 coding DNA: TGCGCCAGCAGCCCAGGACAGGGTGGGAACTATGGCTACACCTTC. It codes for CASSPGQGGNYGYTF.

This chain joins TRBV28 and TRBJ2-7; 9 positions match TRBD1. Germline V gene sequence: CDR1 MDHEN, CDR2 SYDVKM. The CDR3 loop spans 18 amino acids. V was pared by 3 bases and J by 3 bases, with 15 bases of the junction left unmatched. The CDR3 loop is CASSFPGQGTQPLYEQYF. For the CDR3, the DNA is TGTGCCAGCAGTTTTCCGGGACAGGGAACCCAGCCTCTCTACGAGCAGTACTTC.

V is TRBV27 and J is TRBJ2-7, with 11 bases matching TRBD2. V lost 3 bases to trimming and J lost 2 bases; unmatched junction nucleotides: 3. The V gene's germline CDR1 is MNHEY and CDR2 SMNVEV (reference sequence). The CDR3 has 15 amino acids. This CDR3 is CASSFLTSGTYEQYF. CDR3 sequence (DNA): TGTGCCAGCAGTTTCCTGACTAGCGGGACCTACGAGCAGTACTTC.

The J gene is TRBJ2-3, the V gene TRBV6-5; unclear D gene. In germline, CDR1 is MNHEY, CDR2 SVGAGI. V was clipped by 7 bases and J by 4 bases, with 6 bases between them. CDR3 length equals 11 residues. CDR3 protein: CASTVSDTQYF. As DNA, the CDR3 is TGTGCCAGCACCGTTTCAGATACGCAGTATTTT.

This clone has more than one count but fewer than ten. The chain combines TRBV2 with TRBJ2-7; D perhaps matches TRBD2 (6 bases). Germline assignment: CDR1 SNHLY and CDR2 FYNNEI. The CDR3 extends over 15 amino acids. Trimming removed 7 bases at V and 2 bases at J, with 18 bases between. CDR3 bases: TGTGCCAGCACCCAGACCGTTATAGCGGCCTACGAGCAGTACTTC. Protein product: CASTQTVIAAYEQYF.

This clone was picked up one time. This sequence joins TRBV6-5 and TRBJ2-3; 13 bases fit TRBD2. In germline, CDR1 is MNHEY, CDR2 SVGAGI. V lost 6 bases, J lost 2 bases, and 2 bases stayed unmatched. This CDR3 is built from 15 residues. The CDR3 loop is CASSGLAGDTDTQYF. The CDR3 coding sequence is TGTGCCAGCAGCGGACTAGCGGGAGACACAGATACGCAGTATTTT.

V gene TRBV4-1 combines with J gene TRBJ1-6; 10 positions agree with TRBD1. CDR1 MGHRA and CDR2 YSYEKL come from the germline V gene. The trim removed 5 bases at V and 10 bases at J, leaving 8 bases unmatched. This CDR3 region has 15 residues. CDR3 DNA sequence: TGCGCCAGCAGCTGGACAGGGGGGGTAGGATCACCCCTCCACTTT. Translated, it gives CASSWTGGVGSPLHF.

This sequence joins TRBV24-1 and TRBJ2-1; TRBD2 aligns across 8 bases. This CDR3 has 16 residues. Germline CDR1 KGHDR, CDR2 SFDVKD. V lost 6 bases, J lost 7 bases, and 13 bases stayed unmatched. DNA of the CDR3: TGTGCCACCAGTAGTCCTCGGGAGGGAAGGATGAATGAGCAGTTCTTC. Protein sequence: CATSSPREGRMNEQFF.

V is TRBV7-8 and J is TRBJ2-5; D is uncertain. The ends were cut back, 2 bases at V and 7 bases at J, with 14 bases in the middle. The CDR3 spans 14 residues. Germline V CDR1 and CDR2: SGHVS, FQNEAQ. CDR3 coding DNA: TGTGCCAGCAGCTTACTGTCCAGGATGGGGACCCAGTACTTC. Its protein is CASSLLSRMGTQYF.

V and J are TRBV6-5 and TRBJ2-3; D is unresolved. Germline V lookup: CDR1 MNHEY, CDR2 SVGAGI. This CDR3 is built from 15 residues. The V and J ends lost 0 bases and 4 bases respectively, with 11 bases between them. CDR3 protein: CASSYSLLVSDTQYF. The CDR3 DNA follows: TGTGCCAGCAGTTACTCTCTTCTAGTTTCAGATACGCAGTATTTT.

As concerns this clone: The junction differs from germline at one of its ends, possibly a read error. V usage is TRBV7-2 and J usage is TRBJ1-1, with 8 bases identical to TRBD1. The germline V gene encodes CDR1 SGHTA and CDR2 FQGNSA. The CDR3 extends over 15 amino acids. As DNA, the CDR3 is TGTGCCAGCAGATTAGGGTCAGGGGGCTACACTGAAGCTTTCTTT. This gives the protein CASRLGSGGYTEAFF.